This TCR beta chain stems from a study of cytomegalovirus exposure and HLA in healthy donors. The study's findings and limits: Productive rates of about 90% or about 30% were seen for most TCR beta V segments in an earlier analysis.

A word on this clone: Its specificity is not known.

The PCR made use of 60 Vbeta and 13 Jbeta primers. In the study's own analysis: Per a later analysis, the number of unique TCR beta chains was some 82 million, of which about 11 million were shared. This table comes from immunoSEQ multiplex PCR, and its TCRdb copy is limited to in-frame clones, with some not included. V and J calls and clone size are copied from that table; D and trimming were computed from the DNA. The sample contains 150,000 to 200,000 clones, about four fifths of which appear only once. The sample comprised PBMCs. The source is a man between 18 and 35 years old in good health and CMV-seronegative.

The DNA of the CDR3 is TGTGCCTGGAGTGTCGGATGGGGAGGGAATCAGCCCCAGCATTTT. Translation: CAWSVGWGGNQPQHF. The genes are TRBV30 and TRBJ1-5; no firm D call. This CDR3 region has 15 residues. The ends were cut back, 0 bases at V and 4 bases at J, with 13 bases in the middle. Per germline, CDR1 GTSNPN and CDR2 SVGIG (reference sequence).